One and the same sample provided the 16 T cell receptor beta chains below, sequenced in a study of blood T cell repertoires in COVID-19. Repertoires were generated with immunoSEQ multiplex PCR, while TCRdb's copy carries only in-frame clones and drops some. Of some 290,000 clones listed, approximately 91% are singletons. Material for sequencing was PBMCs or T cells enriched from blood (not recorded which). The receptors shown here come from a woman aged 25 to 39 who had been exposed to COVID-19.

This chain connects TRBV7-2 to TRBJ2-7; the match to TRBD2 covers 11 bases. J was trimmed by 6 bases and V by 3 bases; bases with no gene match: 7. CDR1 is SGHTA, CDR2 FQGNSA, per germline. The CDR3 is 15 residues long. The CDR3 region is CASSFASGGSAEQYF. As DNA, the CDR3 is TGTGCCAGCAGCTTCGCTAGCGGGGGGTCCGCCGAGCAGTACTTC.

The V and J genes are TRBV14 and TRBJ1-6, with unresolved D. CDR1 and CDR2 from the germline V gene are SGHDN and FVKESK. The length of the CDR3 is 14 residues. Between the trimmed V and J ends, which lost 6 bases and 5 bases, there was a span of 11 bases. The CDR3 coding sequence is TGTGCCAGCAGTTCGAGGGTCAATAATTCACCCCTCCACTTT. It codes for CASSSRVNNSPLHF.

V and J are TRBV19 and TRBJ1-5; D is unclear. The CDR3 is 15 amino acids. The V gene's germline CDR1 is LNHDA and CDR2 SQIVND (reference sequence). V was trimmed by 3 bases and J by 3 bases, leaving 12 bases between them. CDR3 DNA sequence: TGTGCCAGTAGTATTCGGGGTTATGACAATCAGCCCCAGCATTTT. Its protein is CASSIRGYDNQPQHF. Drawing the rest from reference TRBV19 and TRBJ1-5, the complete variable domain is DGGITQSPKYLFRKEGQNVTLSCEQNLNHDAMYWYRQDPGQGLRLIYYSQIVNDFQKGDIAEGYSVSREKKESFPLTVTSAQKNPTAFYLCASSIRGYDNQPQHFGDGTRLSIL.

The genes are TRBV7-9 and TRBJ2-4, with 11 nucleotides matching TRBD2. Germline values: CDR1 SEHNR, CDR2 FQNEAQ (reference sequence). The CDR3 is 19 residues long. Trimming took 5 bases from V and 0 from J; bases not matched to a gene: 12. The CDR3 bases are TGTGCCAGCAGCCCACGGCTAGCGGGGGGCCTACTAGCCAAAAACATTCAGTACTTC. Amino acids: CASSPRLAGGLLAKNIQYF.

The rearrangement joins TRBV10-3 to TRBJ1-2, with D possibly matching TRBD1 (5 bases). The CDR3 covers 16 residues. Trimming pared 3 bases from V and 2 bases from J, leaving 16 bases between. CDR1 is ENHRY and CDR2 is SYGVKD in the germline V gene. CDR3 protein: CAISETGPPSNYGYTF. The CDR3 nucleotides read TGTGCCATCAGTGAAACAGGCCCACCTTCAAACTATGGCTACACCTTC.

This chain joins TRBV19 and TRBJ2-5; perhaps TRBD2 as D (6 bases). The V and J ends lost 3 bases and 2 bases respectively, with 13 bases between them. This CDR3 is 15 amino acids long. Germline V gives CDR1 LNHDA, CDR2 SQIVND (reference sequence). The CDR3 DNA reads TGTGCCAGTAGTATGCAGAGACTAGGTCAAGAGACCCAGTACTTC. It codes for CASSMQRLGQETQYF.

The chain combines TRBV4-2 with TRBJ2-7; 8 nucleotides align to TRBD1. The CDR3 runs 14 residues. Germline V gene data show CDR1 as LGHNA and CDR2 as YNFKEQ. Trimming removed 6 bases from V and 3 bases from J; junction bases left unmatched: 7. CDR3 sequence: CASRPGQGGYEQYF. In DNA, the CDR3 is TGTGCCAGCAGGCCCGGACAGGGTGGCTACGAGCAGTACTTC.

The rearrangement links TRBV5-6 to TRBJ1-2; no clear D. Germline loops: CDR1 SGHDT, CDR2 YYEEEE. V was trimmed by 0 bases and J by 5 bases, leaving 20 bases between them. This CDR3 has 17 residues. CDR3: CASSLGLKRSPGYGYTF. The CDR3 DNA reads as TGTGCCAGCAGCTTGGGGTTAAAAAGGTCCCCGGGTTATGGCTACACCTTC.

The chain recombines TRBV7-6 with TRBJ1-1; tentative D call: TRBD1 (6 bases). The CDR3 contains 15 residues. CDR1 and CDR2 (germline): SGHVS, FNYEAQ. The V end was cut by 4 bases, the J end by 0 bases, with 12 bases between. The CDR3 loop reads CASSSPQGLNTEAFF. The CDR3 nucleotides are TGTGCCAGCAGCTCCCCACAGGGTCTGAACACTGAAGCTTTCTTT.

Worth noting for this clone: The junction differs from germline at one of its ends, possibly a read error. The J gene is TRBJ2-1, the V gene TRBV7-2, with 11 nucleotides matching TRBD2. The CDR3 extends over 14 amino acids. Germline CDR1 is SGHTA and CDR2 is FQGNSA. The CDR3 sequence: CASSPSISGGASIF. CDR3 sequence (DNA): TGTGCCAGCAGCCCTAGTATTAGCGGGGGGGCCTCGATCTTC.

The V and J genes are TRBV18 and TRBJ1-1; D possibly corresponds to TRBD1 (6 bases). The germline gives CDR1 KGHSH, CDR2 LQKENI. The CDR3 length is 16 residues. V was trimmed by 1 base and J by 4 bases, leaving 16 bases between them. DNA of the CDR3: TGTGCCAGCTCACCACGAGTCGCAGGGGTCGGCACTGAAGCTTTCTTT. Translation: CASSPRVAGVGTEAFF. Together with reference TRBV18 and TRBJ1-1, the CDR3 gives the full variable domain: NAGVMQNPRHLVRRRGQEARLRCSPMKGHSHVYWYRQLPEEGLKFMVYLQKENIIDESGMPKERFSAEFPKEGPSILRIQQVVRGDSAAYFCASSPRVAGVGTEAFFGQGTRLTVV.

This chain uses TRBV2 with TRBJ1-3, with D hard to call. The CDR3 extends over 12 amino acids. CDR1 and CDR2 from the germline V gene are SNHLY and FYNNEI. The ends were cut back, 4 bases at V and 2 bases at J, with 3 bases in the middle. The CDR3 DNA is TGTGCCAGCAGTGGTACTGGAAACACCATATATTTT. The encoded protein is CASSGTGNTIYF.

The rearrangement joins TRBV7-9 to TRBJ2-1, with 8 positions matching TRBD2. The germline gives CDR1 SEHNR, CDR2 FQNEAQ (reference sequence). The CDR3 is 15 amino acids. V gave up 5 bases and J gave up 2 bases; unmatched junction bases: 5. CDR3 residues: CASSLSAGAYNEQFF. CDR3 DNA sequence: TGTGCCAGCAGCCTCTCAGCGGGGGCCTACAATGAGCAGTTCTTC.

The V gene is TRBV6-5, the J gene TRBJ1-2; TRBD1 agrees at 8 bases. The CDR3 covers 15 residues. The junction had 6 bases not matched to a gene; V was cut back by 4 bases and J by 2 bases. CDR1 and CDR2 from the germline V gene are MNHEY and SVGAGI. CDR3 sequence: CASSLRRTGNYGYTF. The CDR3 bases are TGTGCCAGCAGTTTACGACGGACAGGGAACTATGGCTACACCTTC.

The chain uses TRBV5-1 and TRBJ2-5, with D perhaps matching TRBD2 (6 bases). Deletions cut 3 bases from V and 1 base from J, with 13 bases between. The CDR3 spans 15 residues. The V gene's germline CDR1 is SGHRS and CDR2 YFSETQ. CDR3 coding DNA: TGCGCCAGCAGCTATGGAGGGATGAGCCAAGAGACCCAGTACTTC. Encoded protein: CASSYGGMSQETQYF.

The chain employs TRBV19 and TRBJ2-3; D may be TRBD2 (5 bases). Trimming cost V 6 bases and J 3 bases, with 19 bases left between them. CDR1 and CDR2 (germline): LNHDA, SQIVND (reference sequence). This CDR3 contains 16 residues. The CDR3 loop is CASSRWTLRGTDTQYF. CDR3 coding DNA: TGTGCCAGTAGCAGGTGGACGCTTCGGGGAACAGATACGCAGTATTTT.